The 3 T cell receptor beta chains below all came from one sample that was sequenced in a study of neurological immune-mediated disorders (dated by TCRdb to between 2019 and 2020). Library generation was performed with 5' RACE. The sequencer listed for this sample is Illumina HiSeq 2500. Using fastp at Q25 and MiXCR, TCRdb reprocessed the public reads and kept productive beta chains. Identical CDR3 proteins give one entry, which carries the most common genes and DNA. The sample table lists around 49,000 distinct CDR3 sequences, about 13% of them with a count of one. Of the sample, 7.5% to 9.5% is held by the ten largest clones. Reading the label with the study, this specimen's time point is: longitudinal time-point 3. Source material: PBMCs. The receptors were sampled from a male donor with HTLV-1-associated myelopathy (HAM/TSP).

This clonotype was seen repeatedly, ten times or more. The chain recombines TRBV7-2 with TRBJ2-4; D assignment may be TRBD1 or TRBD2 (6 bases each). The germline gives CDR1 SGHTA, CDR2 FQGNSA. The CDR3 sequence is 16 residues long. V lost 4 bases and J 3 bases, leaving 16 bases between the germline ends. The CDR3 nucleotides are TGTGCCAGCAGCTACTGGAAGGGGGGCCTCAAAAACATTCAGTACTTC. Translated: CASSYWKGGLKNIQYF. Based on the CDR3 plus reference TRBV7-2 and TRBJ2-4, the full variable domain is GAGVSQSPSNKVTEKGKDVELRCDPISGHTALYWYRQSLGQGLEFLIYFQGNSAPDKSGLPSDRFSAERTGGSVSTLTIQRTQQEDSAVYLCASSYWKGGLKNIQYFGAGTRLSVL.

This clonotype has at least ten counts. The rearrangement uses TRBV5-5 and TRBJ2-3; D ambiguous. V was clipped by 4 bases and J by 2 bases, with 8 bases between them. There are 13 residues in the CDR3. Germline V gene data show CDR1 as SGHKS and CDR2 as YYEKEE (reference sequence). The CDR3 here is CASSRSSTDTQYF. The CDR3 DNA follows: TGTGCCAGCAGCCGATCCTCCACAGATACGCAGTATTTT. The whole variable domain, filled in from reference TRBV5-5 and TRBJ2-3, reads DAGVTQSPTHLIKTRGQQVTLRCSPISGHKSVSWYQQVLGQGPQFIFQYYEKEERGRGNFPDRFSARQFPNYSSELNVNALLLGDSALYLCASSRSSTDTQYFGPGTRLTVL.

This clonotype was seen many times. The chain has TRBV6-2 or TRBV6-3 and TRBJ1-3; D gene unclear. Germline CDR1 reads MNHEY; CDR2 reads SVGEGT. V lost 5 bases, J lost 0 bases, and 14 bases lay in between. CDR3 length: 16 amino acids. CDR3 residues: CASSPRDRISGNTIYF. The CDR3 DNA reads TGTGCCAGCAGTCCCCGTGACCGGATCTCTGGAAACACCATATATTTT.